Listed here are 25 T cell receptor beta chains from one sample, sequenced in a study of identical twins. MiXCR, run by TCRdb on the 5' RACE reads, gives a single entry per CDR3 protein. The top ten clones hold 0.27% of a sample with roughly 1,500,000 distinct CDR3 sequences, under 35% of them seen once. The sample consisted of cord blood. The source is a newborn girl in good health.

This clonotype was recorded a few times. The chain is built from TRBV13 and TRBJ2-2, with 8 positions matching TRBD2. The germline V gene encodes CDR1 PRHDT and CDR2 FYEKMQ (reference sequence). This CDR3 has 18 residues. J gave up 3 bases and V 2 bases, and 11 bases lay outside the gene matches. This CDR3 is CASSLLSSGPHYTGELFF. The DNA for the CDR3 is TGTGCCAGCAGCTTACTGTCTAGCGGGCCACACTACACCGGGGAGCTGTTTTTT.

This clonotype has a handful of counts. The J gene is TRBJ2-1, the V gene TRBV20-1; 7 positions agree with TRBD2. This CDR3 has 14 residues. The germline V gene encodes CDR1 DFQATT and CDR2 SNEGSKA (reference sequence). With 5 bases clipped from V and 10 bases from J, the junction kept 14 bases outside the gene matches. The CDR3 spells CSADEGSGKVEQFF. CDR3 bases: TGCAGTGCTGACGAGGGGAGCGGGAAAGTGGAGCAGTTCTTC.

This chain joins TRBV20-1 and TRBJ2-1, with unresolved D. Germline V gene sequence: CDR1 DFQATT, CDR2 SNEGSKA (reference sequence). V was clipped by 2 bases and J by 5 bases, with 10 bases between them. The CDR3 length is 13 residues. DNA of the CDR3: TGCAGTGCTAGACTAGTCCTTAACAATGAGCAGTTCTTC. This sequence encodes CSARLVLNNEQFF.

The CDR3 bases are TGTGCCAGTAGCGGGGACAGGTATAACACTGAAGCTTTCTTT. Protein: CASSGDRYNTEAFF. The chain employs TRBV19 and TRBJ1-1; 8 bases agree with TRBD1. The junction had 5 bases not matched to a gene; V was cut back by 6 bases and J by 2 bases. The length of the CDR3 is 14 residues. Germline values: CDR1 LNHDA, CDR2 SQIVND (reference sequence). Variable domain in full (rest from reference TRBV19 and TRBJ1-1): DGGITQSPKYLFRKEGQNVTLSCEQNLNHDAMYWYRQDPGQGLRLIYYSQIVNDFQKGDIAEGYSVSREKKESFPLTVTSAQKNPTAFYLCASSGDRYNTEAFFGQGTRLTVV.

The CDR3 sequence: CASSRVGNDYGYTF. CDR3 nucleotide sequence: TGTGCCAGCAGCCGAGTTGGGAACGATTATGGCTACACCTTC. The chain joins TRBV5-4 to TRBJ1-2; D gene unclear. This CDR3 is 14 amino acids long. CDR1 SGHNT and CDR2 YYREEE come from the germline V gene (reference sequence). Deletions cut 4 bases from V and 5 bases from J, with 15 bases between.

This clonotype was seen a few times. The chain links TRBV4-1 to TRBJ2-7, with D perhaps matching TRBD2 (6 bases). Trimming left V 1 base short and J 6 bases short, with 16 bases between. The germline gives CDR1 MGHRA, CDR2 YSYEKL. The CDR3 runs to 15 residues. The CDR3 nucleotides are TGCGCCAGCAGCCAAGTCGGCGGGAAAACGGGCGAGCAGTACTTC. It is translated as CASSQVGGKTGEQYF.

The chain has TRBV13 and TRBJ2-3; D is possibly TRBD2 (5 bases). V gave up 5 bases and J gave up 2 bases, with 8 bases separating them. CDR3 length equals 13 residues. The V gene's germline CDR1 is PRHDT and CDR2 FYEKMQ (reference sequence). The CDR3 coding sequence is TGTGCCAGCAGCGACGGACTCACAGATACGCAGTATTTT. Amino acids: CASSDGLTDTQYF.

J is TRBJ2-3 and V is TRBV24-1; D remains ambiguous. The CDR3 is 15 residues long. Trimming cost V 2 bases and J 2 bases, with 10 bases left between them. From germline, CDR1 is KGHDR and CDR2 SFDVKD. CDR3 loop: CATSDSEAPTDTQYF. The CDR3 region has the DNA TGTGCCACCAGTGATTCAGAGGCGCCCACAGATACGCAGTATTTT.

This clonotype was counted only a few times. This chain joins TRBV6-6 and TRBJ2-3; TRBD1 aligns across 7 bases. CDR3 length: 16 residues. V lost 5 bases, J lost 6 bases, and 14 bases stayed unmatched. CDR1 MNHNY and CDR2 SVGAGI come from the germline V gene (reference sequence). CDR3 amino acids: CASSMGQIGASDTQYF. CDR3 bases: TGTGCCAGCAGTATGGGACAGATAGGGGCTTCGGATACGCAGTATTTT.

CDR3 loop: CAIKPKNSTDTQYF. In nucleotides, the CDR3 is TGTGCCATCAAGCCGAAGAATTCAACAGATACGCAGTATTTT. The V call is TRBV10-3, the J call TRBJ2-3; no clear D. CDR3 length equals 14 residues. V lost 7 bases and J 3 bases, leaving 14 bases between the germline ends. Per the germline V gene, CDR1 is ENHRY and CDR2 is SYGVKD.

The table lists this clonotype with a few counts. The chain joins TRBV12-3 or TRBV12-4 to TRBJ1-6, with D uncertain. Trimming pared 5 bases from V and 6 bases from J, leaving 11 bases between. The CDR3 consists of 14 residues. For the CDR3, the DNA is TGTGCCAGCAGTCCCCAATTCATTAATTCACCCCTCCACTTT. Encoded protein: CASSPQFINSPLHF.

The chain joins TRBV12-3 or TRBV12-4 to TRBJ2-5; no reliable D call. V was pared by 3 bases and J by 11 bases, with 19 bases between. The CDR3 has 14 amino acids. CDR3 coding DNA: TGTGCCAGCAGTTTGGATATTATTTACAATGAGCAGTACTTC. It encodes CASSLDIIYNEQYF.

This clonotype was seen only a few times. The chain uses TRBV28 and TRBJ1-4; weak D call: TRBD1 (5 bases). The length of the CDR3 is 15 residues. Germline V lookup: CDR1 MDHEN, CDR2 SYDVKM. The V and J ends lost 6 bases and 11 bases respectively, with 22 bases between them. The CDR3 spells CASRPGTLLNRKLFF. Here the CDR3 DNA reads TGTGCCAGCAGACCCGGGACCTTATTAAACCGCAAACTGTTTTTT.

The V call is TRBV29-1, the J call TRBJ1-1; D is perhaps TRBD1 (5 bases). The CDR3 extends over 16 amino acids. CDR1 SQVTM and CDR2 ANQGSEA come from the germline V gene. Trimming shortened V by 3 bases and J by 1 base, and 18 bases separated the two germline ends. The CDR3 DNA reads as TGCAGCGTTGACCCTCGCACGGGGGTTGAGAACACTGAAGCTTTCTTT. This gives the protein CSVDPRTGVENTEAFF.

This clonotype was seen repeatedly, ten times or more. This rearrangement joins TRBV6-5 to TRBJ2-1; D is possibly TRBD1 (6 bases). The CDR3 length is 13 residues. The germline V gene has CDR1 MNHEY and CDR2 SVGAGI. Trimming stripped 6 bases from V and 5 bases from J, with 11 bases between. Here the CDR3 reads CASSLTGNNEQFF. Written as DNA, the CDR3 is TGTGCCAGCAGCCTTACAGGGAACAATGAGCAGTTCTTC.

This clonotype was detected ten times or more. V gene TRBV12-3 or TRBV12-4 combines with J gene TRBJ1-2; TRBD1 matches at 8 bases. Trimming removed 6 bases from V and 5 bases from J; junction bases left unmatched: 5. This CDR3 is 13 amino acids long. The chain's CDR3 is CASSDRGGYGYTF. CDR3 bases: TGTGCCAGCAGCGACAGGGGCGGGTATGGCTACACCTTC.

This clonotype was observed a few times. The chain uses TRBV20-1 and TRBJ1-5; 8 nucleotides line up with TRBD1. This CDR3 spans 18 amino acids. Germline values: CDR1 DFQATT, CDR2 SNEGSKA (reference sequence). Trimming cost V 6 bases and J 4 bases; bases outside gene matches: 20. CDR3 sequence (DNA): TGCAGTGCCGGGCGGATGAGACAGGGGTTACTTAGAAATCAGCCCCAGCATTTT. Its translation is CSAGRMRQGLLRNQPQHF.

The chain joins TRBV4-2 to TRBJ1-2; 8 bases are shared with TRBD1. There are 17 residues in the CDR3. With 0 bases clipped from V and 3 bases from J, the junction kept 9 bases outside the gene matches. Germline values: CDR1 LGHNA, CDR2 YNFKEQ. The CDR3 DNA follows: TGTGCCAGCAGCCAAGATTTACAGGGGGTATTATACTATGGCTACACCTTC. Translating it yields CASSQDLQGVLYYGYTF.

Only a few counts were recorded for this clonotype. This sequence joins TRBV20-1 and TRBJ2-7; unclear D gene. This CDR3 spans 14 amino acids. Trimming left V 1 base short and J 0 bases short, with 10 bases between. Germline CDR1 is DFQATT and CDR2 is SNEGSKA (reference sequence). The CDR3 sequence: CSARGAPSSYEQYF. CDR3 coding DNA: TGCAGTGCTAGAGGAGCCCCCAGCTCCTACGAGCAGTACTTC.

The chain links TRBV11-2 to TRBJ1-2; 7 bases agree with TRBD1. The junction had 11 bases not matched to a gene; V was cut back by 7 bases and J by 6 bases. The CDR3 is made up of 14 amino acids. The germline CDR1 and CDR2 sequences are SGHAT and FQNNGV. CDR3 DNA sequence: TGTGCCAGCACCCTCTACAGACAGGGTAATGGCTACACCTTC. Its protein product is CASTLYRQGNGYTF. The full variable domain, its missing parts supplied by reference TRBV11-2 and TRBJ1-2, is EAGVAQSPRYKIIEKRQSVAFWCNPISGHATLYWYQQILGQGPKLLIQFQNNGVVDDSQLPKDRFSAERLKGVDSTLKIQPAKLEDSAVYLCASTLYRQGNGYTFGSGTRLTVV.

This clonotype showed up just a few times. CDR3 amino acids: CASSLRGLAGATGELFF. CDR3 sequence (DNA): TGTGCCAGCAGCCTACGAGGACTAGCGGGAGCCACCGGGGAGCTGTTTTTT. The chain carries TRBV7-2 and TRBJ2-2, with TRBD2 identical over 13 bases. The V gene's germline CDR1 is SGHTA and CDR2 FQGNSA. J lost 4 bases, V lost 5 bases, and 7 bases had no gene match. The CDR3 has 17 residues.

This clonotype was seen only a few times. The chain uses TRBV5-6 and TRBJ2-2, with D possibly matching TRBD2 (5 bases). From germline, CDR1 is SGHDT and CDR2 YYEEEE. V was pared by 0 bases and J by 5 bases, with 14 bases between. This CDR3 spans 16 amino acids. CDR3 loop: CASSLAGIQTTGELFF. As DNA, the CDR3 is TGTGCCAGCAGCTTGGCGGGGATACAGACGACCGGGGAGCTGTTTTTT.

The chain is built from TRBV4-1 and TRBJ2-3; 10 nucleotides line up with TRBD1. The CDR3 loop spans 15 amino acids. Trimming took 4 bases from V and 5 from J; bases not matched to a gene: 6. Germline values: CDR1 MGHRA, CDR2 YSYEKL. The CDR3 sequence: CASSPTDRGRDTQYF. CDR3 nucleotide sequence: TGCGCCAGCAGCCCAACGGACAGGGGGAGAGATACGCAGTATTTT.

The rearrangement links TRBV5-6 to TRBJ1-2; D is possibly TRBD1 (6 bases). The CDR3 consists of 19 residues. Trimming took off 5 bases at V and 4 bases at J, with 30 bases between the two ends. Per germline, CDR1 SGHDT and CDR2 YYEEEE. CDR3 in DNA: TGTGCCAGCAGGGTACCGGGACAACCTGACGATGGTGGTATCTATGGCTACACCTTC. Protein product: CASRVPGQPDDGGIYGYTF.

The gene calls are TRBV24-1 and TRBJ1-6; no reliable D call. The CDR3 spans 12 residues. Trimming took 1 base from V and 6 from J, leaving 0 bases between them. Per the germline V gene, CDR1 is KGHDR and CDR2 is SFDVKD. This CDR3 is CATSDFNSPLHF. The CDR3 nucleotides read TGTGCCACCAGTGATTTTAATTCACCCCTCCACTTT.